This entry concerns a single TCR beta chain. In the source study's methods: The assay estimated nucleated cells by amplifying reference gene primers. The method was immunoSEQ multiplex PCR; TCRdb's version includes in-frame clones alone and lacks a portion of them. V, J and clone size derive from that table, while D and trimming were established from the DNA sequence. Seen here are approximately 250,000 clones, 86% observed once, and the top ten hold around 3.6%. CDR1 SEHNR and CDR2 FQNEAQ come from the germline V gene (reference sequence). With 5 bases removed from V and 5 bases from J, the gap between germline ends came to 8 bases. The CDR3 loop spans 12 amino acids. This sample was included in a study of blood T cell repertoires in COVID-19. Study details: From T cells, B-cell-depleted T cells, or PBMCs came the material, which was cDNA or gDNA.

The chain is built from TRBV7-9 and TRBJ2-3; D gene uncertain. What was sequenced was peripheral blood. The receptor's source is a man aged 18 to 35 with active or convalescent COVID-19. CDR3 DNA: TGTGCCAGCAGCCGGGTCGGAGATACGCAGTATTTT. Its translation: CASSRVGDTQYF.